This entry lists 11 T cell receptor beta chains sequenced from one sample in a study of Ad26.COV2.S vaccination and SARS-CoV-2 variants. This sample's treatment: some 19 received Ad26.COV2.S at low or high dose, single or two shots; about 5 received placebo; per-sample allocation not given. At day 63 after the first vaccine or placebo injection, samples were drawn. The table came from immunoSEQ multiplex PCR; TCRdb's copy has only in-frame clones and leaves some out. Among around 300,000 clones listed, about 85% were seen once. This sample comprised peripheral blood, obtained in a trial of Ad26.COV2.S vaccine versus placebo. Receptor source: a person aged 18-65 years who received the Ad26.COV2.S COVID-19 vaccine or a placebo.

The V and J genes are TRBV3-1 (or the pseudogene TRBV3-2) and TRBJ1-1; 8 nucleotides line up with TRBD1. Germline CDR1 and CDR2: LGHDT and YNNKEL (reference sequence). V dropped 6 bases and J dropped 3; count of bases not matched to a gene: 6. This CDR3 is 14 amino acids long. The CDR3 sequence: CASRPGGLDTEAFF. The CDR3 nucleotides read TGTGCCAGCAGGCCAGGGGGCCTGGACACTGAAGCTTTCTTT.

CDR3 amino acids: CSSVSGQGAPYGYTF. For the CDR3, the DNA is TGCAGCTCCGTCTCGGGACAGGGGGCCCCCTATGGCTACACCTTC. This chain joins TRBV29-1 and TRBJ1-2; TRBD1 matches 12 bases. Trimming removed 8 bases from V and 4 bases from J; junction bases left unmatched: 11. The CDR3 is made up of 15 amino acids. Germline loops: CDR1 SQVTM, CDR2 ANQGSEA.

The V gene is TRBV28, the J gene TRBJ1-4; D ambiguous. Trimming took 3 bases from V and 5 from J, leaving 13 bases between them. The germline V gene has CDR1 MDHEN and CDR2 SYDVKM. The CDR3 is 15 residues long. In DNA, the CDR3 is TGTGCCAGCAGTTTGGCGAGCCTGCTCAATGAAAAACTGTTTTTT. This sequence encodes CASSLASLLNEKLFF.

The V and J genes are TRBV7-3 and TRBJ2-2, with a weak D call TRBD2 (6 bases). V lost 8 bases to trimming and J lost 7 bases, with 17 bases between them. This CDR3 region has 14 residues. Germline lookup yields CDR1 SGHTA and CDR2 FQGTGA. The chain's CDR3 is CASEAWGEVGELFF. CDR3 nucleotide sequence: TGTGCCAGCGAAGCCTGGGGGGAGGTCGGGGAGCTGTTTTTT.

This chain joins TRBV10-3 and TRBJ2-7, with D possibly TRBD1 on 6 matching bases. The length of the CDR3 is 13 residues. In germline, CDR1 is ENHRY, CDR2 SYGVKD. The ends were cut back, 2 bases at V and 6 bases at J, with 11 bases in the middle. The CDR3 DNA follows: TGTGCCATCAGTGAGGGGGGCTCGCTCGAGCAGTACTTC. Amino acids: CAISEGGSLEQYF.

This chain joins TRBV30 and TRBJ2-7; D may match TRBD1 or TRBD2 (5 bases each). The CDR3 contains 12 residues. The V and J ends lost 1 base and 6 bases respectively, with 10 bases between them. The germline gives CDR1 GTSNPN, CDR2 SVGIG (reference sequence). CDR3 in amino acids: CAWSGGFREQYF. DNA for the CDR3: TGTGCCTGGAGTGGGGGGTTCCGCGAGCAGTACTTC.

In this sample, this clone turned up a few times. This chain uses TRBV6-5 with TRBJ2-2; the D gene is possibly TRBD2 (5 bases). The CDR3 consists of 14 residues. Trimming pared 6 bases from V and 4 bases from J, leaving 12 bases between. From germline, CDR1 is MNHEY and CDR2 SVGAGI. CDR3 nucleotides: TGTGCCAGCAGACGACCCGGAGGCACCGGGGAGCTGTTTTTT. Residues: CASRRPGGTGELFF.

This sequence joins TRBV28 and TRBJ2-5, with D perhaps matching TRBD1 (7 bases). The CDR3 spans 17 residues. Germline lookup yields CDR1 MDHEN and CDR2 SYDVKM. V was clipped by 2 bases and J by 5 bases, with 21 bases between them. Here the CDR3 DNA reads TGTGCCAGCAGTTTAAGCCTGAGACAGGGTGCGGGGGAGACCCAGTACTTC. This sequence encodes CASSLSLRQGAGETQYF.

This clone has a handful of counts. The chain combines TRBV9 with TRBJ1-2, with no clear D. V was shortened by 4 bases and J by 0 bases, with 16 bases between the two germline ends. The germline V gene has CDR1 SGDLS and CDR2 YYNGEE. The CDR3 sequence is 16 residues long. DNA of the CDR3: TGTGCCAGCAGCCGTGGGGAGTTACAAGCTAACTATGGCTACACCTTC. Translating it yields CASSRGELQANYGYTF.

The chain employs TRBV4-3 and TRBJ1-1; 8 bases match TRBD1. The CDR3 runs 15 residues. Germline trimming cut 3 bases from V and 3 bases from J; bases unmatched to any gene: 6. Germline lookup yields CDR1 LGHNA and CDR2 YSLEER. CDR3 sequence (DNA): TGCGCCAGCAGCCAGGGTGGACAGGGTCACACTGAAGCTTTCTTT. Protein product: CASSQGGQGHTEAFF.

The chain combines TRBV5-5 with TRBJ2-7; D gene unclear. This CDR3 comprises 16 residues. The germline V gene has CDR1 SGHKS and CDR2 YYEKEE (reference sequence). V shed 0 bases and J shed 5 bases, with 18 bases lying between them. CDR3 nucleotide sequence: TGTGCCAGCAGCTTGGATAGGGCGCGTTCCATCAACGAGCAGTACTTC. This gives the protein CASSLDRARSINEQYF.